The T cell receptor (beta chain) under discussion was sequenced for a study of blood T cell repertoires in COVID-19 (dated by TCRdb to 2020 to 2022). Regarding the complete study: The collaborator samples originated in the United States, Italy and Spain and spanned the acute and convalescent phases of COVID-19. The material from the prospective study consisted of cDNA or gDNA derived from T cells, B-cell-depleted T cells, or PBMCs. Deeply sampled blood TCRbeta repertoires from subjects exposed to, actively infected with, or recovered from COVID-19 were included in the dataset. A freely available public database, intended as a resource for researchers studying the immune response to SARS-CoV-2, is where the repertoires were released. Samples were obtained from the ongoing ImmuneRACE study (first 160 participants) and from some 1,300 subjects provided by 6 global collaborators. Nearly every sample came with metadata listing a de-identified subject ID, COVID-19 status, age in years and sex. Where available, HLA class I and class II types were obtained from metadata supplied by the sample provider rather than from assay-based typing. What the authors observed across the whole study: The quantity of clinical and demographic metadata differed by source and by participant and was supplied without curation.

Whole blood was collected in K2EDTA tubes by collaborating institutions according to the institutions' own protocols. For TCRbeta analysis, collaborators shipped samples in one of three forms: frozen whole blood, isolated PBMCs, or DNA extracted from either of those sample types. As to this clone: Its antigen specificity is not known. No per-base quality is available; no much larger clone lies one base away.

TCRbeta CDR3 regions were amplified from genomic DNA using the immunoSEQ Assay, a bias-controlled multiplex PCR. Regarding the original processing steps: Within the assay, amplification of reference gene primers was used to estimate how many nucleated cells each sample contained. To quantify the absolute abundance of each unique TCRbeta CDR3 rearrangement, sequence reads were collapsed and filtered. For each sample, productive Simpson clonality was calculated by taking the square root of Simpson's diversity index across productive rearrangements. What TCRdb holds here is the immuneACCESS table cut down to in-frame rearrangements. Part of the clones is not present; checked against another copy, under half of the missing clones reflect an unresolved V gene, and the others are unexplained. V, J and clone size are those of that table, while D and trimming were read from the DNA. The sample table lists 50,000 or so clones, roughly 89% of them with a count of one. The ten most abundant clones make up about 25% of the sample.

Trimming at the junction amounts to 5 bases on V and 4 bases on J, and the germline ends lie 19 bases apart. From the germline V gene, CDR1 is KGHDR and CDR2 is SFDVKD. The cysteine opens and the phenylalanine closes a CDR3 of 16 amino acids. Only the CDR3 part of the read is kept: 48 bases, read in frame from the first base. This sequence originates from a human donor in a cohort sampled during active COVID-19. Sequencing used peripheral blood. The rearranged segments are TRBV24-1 and TRBJ1-2; tentative D gene TRBD1, with 5 bases matching. The nucleotide sequence is TGTGCCACCAGTGGGGGAACCGATCGGGGGGGCTATGGCTACACCTTC. Translated, this is CATSGGTDRGGYGYTF.